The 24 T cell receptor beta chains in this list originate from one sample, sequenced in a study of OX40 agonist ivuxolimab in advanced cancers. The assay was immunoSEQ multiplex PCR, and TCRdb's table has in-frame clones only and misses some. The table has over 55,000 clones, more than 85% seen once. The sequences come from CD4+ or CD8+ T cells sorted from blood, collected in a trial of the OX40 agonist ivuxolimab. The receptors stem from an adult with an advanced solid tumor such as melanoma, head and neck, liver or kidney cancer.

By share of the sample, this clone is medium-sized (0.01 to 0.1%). CDR3 region: CASSFGQSSYNSPLHF. The DNA of the CDR3 is TGTGCCAGCAGCTTTGGACAGAGCTCCTATAATTCACCCCTCCACTTT. The V and J genes are TRBV5-4 and TRBJ1-6; perhaps TRBD1 as D (6 bases). V shed 2 bases and J shed 0 bases, with 9 bases lying between them. The CDR3 has 16 amino acids. Germline V CDR1 and CDR2: SGHNT, YYREEE (reference sequence).

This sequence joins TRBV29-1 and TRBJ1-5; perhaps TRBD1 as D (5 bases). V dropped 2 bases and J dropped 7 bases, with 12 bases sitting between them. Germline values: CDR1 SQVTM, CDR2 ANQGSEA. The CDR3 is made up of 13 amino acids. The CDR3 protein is CSVEFGTEQPQHF. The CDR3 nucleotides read TGCAGCGTTGAATTCGGGACCGAACAGCCCCAGCATTTT.

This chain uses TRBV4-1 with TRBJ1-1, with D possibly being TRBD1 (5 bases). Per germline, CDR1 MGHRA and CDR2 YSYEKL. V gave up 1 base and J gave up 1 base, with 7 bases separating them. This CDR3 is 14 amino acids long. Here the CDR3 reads CASSQGGKNTEAFF. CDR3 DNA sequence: TGCGCCAGCAGCCAAGGGGGGAAGAACACTGAAGCTTTCTTT.

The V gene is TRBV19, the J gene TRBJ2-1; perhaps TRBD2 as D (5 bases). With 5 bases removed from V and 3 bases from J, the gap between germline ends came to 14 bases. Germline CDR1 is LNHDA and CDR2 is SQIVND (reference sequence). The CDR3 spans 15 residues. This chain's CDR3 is CASSVTPGDYNEQFF. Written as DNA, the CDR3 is TGTGCCAGTAGTGTCACTCCCGGGGACTACAATGAGCAGTTCTTC. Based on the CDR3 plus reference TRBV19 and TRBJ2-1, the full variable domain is DGGITQSPKYLFRKEGQNVTLSCEQNLNHDAMYWYRQDPGQGLRLIYYSQIVNDFQKGDIAEGYSVSREKKESFPLTVTSAQKNPTAFYLCASSVTPGDYNEQFFGPGTRLTVL.

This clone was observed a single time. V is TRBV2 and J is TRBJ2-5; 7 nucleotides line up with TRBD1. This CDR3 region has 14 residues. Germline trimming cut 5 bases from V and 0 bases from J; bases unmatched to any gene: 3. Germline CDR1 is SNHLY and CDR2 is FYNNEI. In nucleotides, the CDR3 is TGTGCCAGCAGTAAAGACAGGGACCAAGAGACCCAGTACTTC. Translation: CASSKDRDQETQYF.

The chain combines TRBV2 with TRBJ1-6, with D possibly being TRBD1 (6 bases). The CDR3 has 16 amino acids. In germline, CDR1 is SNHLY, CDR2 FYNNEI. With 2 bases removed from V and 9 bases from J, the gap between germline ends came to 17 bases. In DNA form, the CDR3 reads TGTGCCAGCAGTGAAAACCCCACAGGGATGGGTTCACCCCTCCACTTT. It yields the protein CASSENPTGMGSPLHF.

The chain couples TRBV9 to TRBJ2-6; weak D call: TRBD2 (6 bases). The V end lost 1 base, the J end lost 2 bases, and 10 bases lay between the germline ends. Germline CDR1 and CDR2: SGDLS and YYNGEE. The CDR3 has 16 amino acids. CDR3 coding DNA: TGTGCCAGCAGCGTATATGGCGGGGCTGGGGCCAACGTCCTGACTTTC. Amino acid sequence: CASSVYGGAGANVLTF.

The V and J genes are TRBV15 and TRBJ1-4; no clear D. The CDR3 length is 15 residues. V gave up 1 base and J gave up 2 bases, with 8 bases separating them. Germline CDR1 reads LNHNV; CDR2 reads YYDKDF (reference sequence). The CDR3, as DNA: TGTGCCACCAGCAGAGTGAGGCAGACTAATGAAAAACTGTTTTTT. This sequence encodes CATSRVRQTNEKLFF.

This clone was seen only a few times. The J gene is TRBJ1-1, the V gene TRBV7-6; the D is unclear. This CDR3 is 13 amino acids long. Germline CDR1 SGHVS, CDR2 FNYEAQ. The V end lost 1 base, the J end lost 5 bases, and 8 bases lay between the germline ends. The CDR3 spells CASSLETGTEAFF. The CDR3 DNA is TGTGCCAGCAGCTTAGAGACGGGGACTGAAGCTTTCTTT.

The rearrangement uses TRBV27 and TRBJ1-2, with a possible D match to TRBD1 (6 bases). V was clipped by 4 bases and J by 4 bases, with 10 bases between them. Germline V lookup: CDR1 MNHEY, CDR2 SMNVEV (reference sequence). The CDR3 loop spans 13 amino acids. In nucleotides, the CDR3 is TGTGCCAGCAGTTACAGGGCAGGCTATGGCTACACCTTC. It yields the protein CASSYRAGYGYTF.

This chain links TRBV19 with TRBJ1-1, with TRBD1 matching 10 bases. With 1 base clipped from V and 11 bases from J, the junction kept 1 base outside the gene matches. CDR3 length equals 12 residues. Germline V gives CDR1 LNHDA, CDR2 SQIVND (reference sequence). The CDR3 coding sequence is TGTGCCAGTAGTATAGGGGACAGGGGCGCTTTCTTT. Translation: CASSIGDRGAFF.

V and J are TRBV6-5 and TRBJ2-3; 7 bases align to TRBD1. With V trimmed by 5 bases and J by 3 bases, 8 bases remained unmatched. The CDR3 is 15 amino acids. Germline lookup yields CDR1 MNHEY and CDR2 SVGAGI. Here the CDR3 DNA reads TGTGCCAGCAGTGTCAGGGGGAGAGGGACAGATACGCAGTATTTT. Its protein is CASSVRGRGTDTQYF.

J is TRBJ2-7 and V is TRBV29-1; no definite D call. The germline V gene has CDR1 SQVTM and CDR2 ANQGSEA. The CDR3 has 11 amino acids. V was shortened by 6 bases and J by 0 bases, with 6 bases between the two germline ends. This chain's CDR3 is CSVWDSYEQYF. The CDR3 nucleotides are TGCAGCGTATGGGACTCCTACGAGCAGTACTTC.

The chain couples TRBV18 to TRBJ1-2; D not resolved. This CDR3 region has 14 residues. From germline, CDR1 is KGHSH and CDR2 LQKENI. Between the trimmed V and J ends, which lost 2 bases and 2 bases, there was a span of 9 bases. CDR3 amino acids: CASSPKEGNYGYTF. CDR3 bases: TGTGCCAGCTCACCAAAGGAGGGAAACTATGGCTACACCTTC.

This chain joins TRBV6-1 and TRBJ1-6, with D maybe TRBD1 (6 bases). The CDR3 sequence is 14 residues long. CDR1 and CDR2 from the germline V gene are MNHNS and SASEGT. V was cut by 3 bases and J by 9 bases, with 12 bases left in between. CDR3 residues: CASSERQEASPLHF. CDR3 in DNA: TGTGCCAGCAGTGAGAGACAGGAAGCTTCACCCCTCCACTTT.

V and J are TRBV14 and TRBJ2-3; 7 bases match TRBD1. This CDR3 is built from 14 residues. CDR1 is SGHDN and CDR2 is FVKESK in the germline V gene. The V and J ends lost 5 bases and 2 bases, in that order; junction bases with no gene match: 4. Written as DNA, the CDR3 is TGTGCCAGCAGCAGGGGACAGCACACAGATACGCAGTATTTT. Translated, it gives CASSRGQHTDTQYF.

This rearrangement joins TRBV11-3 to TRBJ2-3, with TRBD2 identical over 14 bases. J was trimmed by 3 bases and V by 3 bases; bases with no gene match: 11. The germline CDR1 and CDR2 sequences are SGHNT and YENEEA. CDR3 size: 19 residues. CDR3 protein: CASSLRTSGGSPRTDTQYF. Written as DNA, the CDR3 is TGTGCCAGCAGCTTGAGGACTAGCGGGGGGAGTCCTCGAACAGATACGCAGTATTTT.

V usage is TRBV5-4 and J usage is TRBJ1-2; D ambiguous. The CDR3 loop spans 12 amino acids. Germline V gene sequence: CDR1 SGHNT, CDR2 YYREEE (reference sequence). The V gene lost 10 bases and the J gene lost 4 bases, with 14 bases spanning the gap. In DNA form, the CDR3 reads TGTGCCCCCTTACAGACGGCCTATGGCTACACCTTC. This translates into CAPLQTAYGYTF. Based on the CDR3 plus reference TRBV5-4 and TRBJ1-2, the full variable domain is ETGVTQSPTHLIKTRGQQVTLRCSSQSGHNTVSWYQQALGQGPQFIFQYYREEENGRGNFPPRFSGLQFPNYSSELNVNALELDDSALYLCAPLQTAYGYTFGSGTRLTVV.

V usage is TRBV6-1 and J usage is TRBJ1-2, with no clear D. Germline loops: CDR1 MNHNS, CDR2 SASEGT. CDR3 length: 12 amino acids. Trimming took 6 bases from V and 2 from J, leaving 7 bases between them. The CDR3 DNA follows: TGTGCCAGCAGACCATTAAACTATGGCTACACCTTC. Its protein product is CASRPLNYGYTF.

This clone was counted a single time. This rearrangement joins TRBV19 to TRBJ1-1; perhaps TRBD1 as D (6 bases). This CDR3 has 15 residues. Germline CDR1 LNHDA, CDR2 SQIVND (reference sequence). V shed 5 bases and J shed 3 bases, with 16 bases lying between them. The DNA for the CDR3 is TGTGCCAGTAGTCGCAGCAATCAGGGGCACACTGAAGCTTTCTTT. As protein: CASSRSNQGHTEAFF.

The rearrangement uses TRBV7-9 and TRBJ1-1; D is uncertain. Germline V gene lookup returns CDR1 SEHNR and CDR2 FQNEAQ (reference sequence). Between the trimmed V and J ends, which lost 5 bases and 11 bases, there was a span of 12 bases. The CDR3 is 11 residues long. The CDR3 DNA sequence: TGTGCCAGCAGCCTCCAACTTGAGGCTTTCTTT. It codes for CASSLQLEAFF.

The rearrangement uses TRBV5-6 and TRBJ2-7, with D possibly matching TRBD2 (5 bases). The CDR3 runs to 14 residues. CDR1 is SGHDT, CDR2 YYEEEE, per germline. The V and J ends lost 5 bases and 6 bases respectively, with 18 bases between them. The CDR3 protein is CASSPDVEDGEQYF. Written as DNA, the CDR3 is TGTGCCAGCAGTCCCGACGTGGAGGATGGCGAGCAGTACTTC.

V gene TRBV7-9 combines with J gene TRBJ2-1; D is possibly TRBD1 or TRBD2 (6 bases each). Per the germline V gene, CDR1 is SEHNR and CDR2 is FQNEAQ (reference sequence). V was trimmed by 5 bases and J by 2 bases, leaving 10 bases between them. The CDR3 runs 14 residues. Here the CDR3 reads CASSGGQPYNEQFF. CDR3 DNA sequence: TGTGCCAGCAGCGGGGGGCAGCCCTACAATGAGCAGTTCTTC. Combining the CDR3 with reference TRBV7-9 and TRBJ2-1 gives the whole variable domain DTGVSQNPRHKITKRGQNVTFRCDPISEHNRLYWYRQTLGQGPEFLTYFQNEAQLEKSRLLSDRFSAERPKGSFSTLEIQRTEQGDSAMYLCASSGGQPYNEQFFGPGTRLTVL.

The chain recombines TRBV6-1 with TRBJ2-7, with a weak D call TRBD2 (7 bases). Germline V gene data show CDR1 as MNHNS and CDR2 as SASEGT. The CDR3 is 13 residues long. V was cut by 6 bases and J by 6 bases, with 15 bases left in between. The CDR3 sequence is CASSVRGGGEQYF. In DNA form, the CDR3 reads TGTGCCAGCAGCGTTCGAGGGGGGGGCGAGCAGTACTTC.